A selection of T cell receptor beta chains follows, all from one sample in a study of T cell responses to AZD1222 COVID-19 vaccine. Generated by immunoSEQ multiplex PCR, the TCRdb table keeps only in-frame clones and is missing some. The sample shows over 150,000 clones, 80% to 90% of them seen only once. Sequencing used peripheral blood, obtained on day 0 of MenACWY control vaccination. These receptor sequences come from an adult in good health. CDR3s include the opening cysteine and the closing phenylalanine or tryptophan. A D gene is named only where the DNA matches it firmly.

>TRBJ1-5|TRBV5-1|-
CASSLEADQPQHF
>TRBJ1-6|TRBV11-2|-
CASSFPGAGSYNSPLHF
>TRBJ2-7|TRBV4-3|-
CASSQDPGSYEQYF
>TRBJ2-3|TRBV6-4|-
CASSDPDRRQSTDTQYF
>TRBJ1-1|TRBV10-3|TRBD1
CAISPRGGRAEAFF
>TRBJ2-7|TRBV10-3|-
CAASGGRAGEQYF
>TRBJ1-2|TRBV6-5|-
CASSYSGAGAYYGYTF
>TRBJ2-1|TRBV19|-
CASSLISGGKRDNEQFF
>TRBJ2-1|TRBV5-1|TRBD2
CASSLATSDNEQFF
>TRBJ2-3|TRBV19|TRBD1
CASTLQGEVTDTQYF
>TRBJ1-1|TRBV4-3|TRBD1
CASMGDRAGNTEAFF
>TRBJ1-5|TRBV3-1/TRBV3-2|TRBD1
CASSPRTGRHQPQHF
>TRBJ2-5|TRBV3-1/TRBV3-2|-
CASSQELLETQYF
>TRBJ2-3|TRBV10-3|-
CAISLSGRTDTQYF
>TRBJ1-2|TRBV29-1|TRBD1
CSVTGQGAQGYTF
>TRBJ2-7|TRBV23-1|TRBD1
CASSQWTGGYLSYEQYF
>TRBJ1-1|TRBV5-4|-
CASSFLNGGAEAFF
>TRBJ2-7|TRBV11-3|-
CASSLDQAVDYEQYF
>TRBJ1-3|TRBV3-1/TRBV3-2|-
CASSQPGSGNTIYF
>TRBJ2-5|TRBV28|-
CASSLKGRETQYF
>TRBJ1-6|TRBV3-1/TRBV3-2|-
CASSQDVGSNSPLHF
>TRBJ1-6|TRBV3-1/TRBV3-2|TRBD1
CASSQPGQGPNSPLHF
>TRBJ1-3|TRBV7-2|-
CASSLGVPGNTIYF
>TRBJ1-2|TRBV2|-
CASSRDQQYGYTF
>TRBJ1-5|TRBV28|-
CASSPRLLVGNQPQHF
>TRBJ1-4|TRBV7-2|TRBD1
CASSLTGTGLTTNEKLFF
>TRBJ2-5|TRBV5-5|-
CASSPGGGTQETQYF
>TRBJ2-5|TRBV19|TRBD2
CASSTWTSGTGETQYF
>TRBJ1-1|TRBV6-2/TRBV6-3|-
CASSDDSKIEAFF